This TCR beta chain derives from a study of blood T cell repertoires in COVID-19. Study-wide context: COVID-19 samples from acute and convalescent phases originated in the United States, Italy and Spain. Sample material is recorded as cDNA or gDNA derived from T cells, B-cell-depleted T cells, or PBMCs.

V was pared by 6 bases and J by 2 bases, with 14 bases between. The length of the CDR3 is 14 residues. Germline assignment: CDR1 SNHLY and CDR2 FYNNEI. How the authors handled the data: Counts of nucleated cells, estimated from reference gene primer amplification, were obtained. Data came from immunoSEQ multiplex PCR; TCRdb stores just in-frame clones and leaves some out. The DNA gave D and trimming, while V, J and clone size come from that table. The sample contains approximately 200,000 clones, about four fifths of which appear only once. Recruits, aged roughly 18 to 90 years, lived in about two dozen US areas.

The receptor was derived from a man in his forties or fifties who had recovered from COVID-19. The chain employs TRBV2 and TRBJ2-7; D possibly corresponds to TRBD2 (7 bases). Sequences were obtained from PBMCs or T cells enriched from blood (not recorded which). The CDR3 protein is CASRRGGGPYEQYF. CDR3 nucleotide sequence: TGTGCCAGCAGGAGGGGAGGGGGGCCCTACGAGCAGTACTTC.